These T cell receptor beta chains were read from a single sample in a study of blood T cell repertoires in COVID-19. Here immunoSEQ multiplex PCR was the method, and the copy in TCRdb shows in-frame clones only, minus some. The table lists roughly 260,000 clones, 75% to 95% of them singletons. Sample: peripheral blood. The receptor set was obtained from a person under 35 with COVID-19, enrolled during active disease. Both conserved end residues are part of each CDR3. A row's size may be missing; if present it is once, few, many or a size class.

CDR3 | size | V
CASSLAGVNTEAFF | . | TRBV7-8
CAWSVKIPGQGSRAGGYTF | . | TRBV30
CSVVGTGEYGADTQYF | . | TRBV29-1
CARSTDTLNTEAFF | once | TRBV5-3
CASSGGTRIDSPLHF | . | TRBV5-4
CASSKLPGGGLYGYTF | once | TRBV5-4
CASSTGTSKGSFF | . | TRBV12-3/TRBV12-4
CAWRASGTSGEQYF | . | TRBV30
CASSALDREYGYTF | . | TRBV5-6
CASSSGLAGVYEQFF | once | TRBV5-1
CASSQGKLAGGGTGELFF | . | TRBV14
CASSLPDNEQFF | once | TRBV4-1
CASSHGQGNTEAFF | few | TRBV11-2
CAWTALGGYTGNYGYTF | . | TRBV30
CASSVAGTGREETQYF | once | TRBV9
CASSVDQGANTEAFF | once | TRBV9
CASHSARGSGEQYF | . | TRBV3-1/TRBV3-2
CASSLLAGSYEQYF | . | TRBV27
CSVAGFDYEQYF | . | TRBV29-1
CASSYRERSYEQYF | . | TRBV6-5
CASSYRGTANYGYTF | . | TRBV6-5
CASSTSRRVAGELFF | . | TRBV19
CATSFSEGQPSKYNEQFF | . | TRBV24-1
CASSILALGIHNEQFF | . | TRBV5-4
CASSPEDRGLTYEQYF | . | TRBV5-4
CAISLQGLLDGYTF | . | TRBV10-3
CASSIGSYTEAFF | . | TRBV19
CASSEAPGVQPQHF | . | TRBV6-1
CASSNTGQVAYEQYF | . | TRBV6-5
CASSEIEAGGLETQYF | . | TRBV2
CASSLGGYEQYF | . | TRBV4-1
CASTGTGGEAGELFF | . | TRBV5-1
CASSVASRLAGRDEQFF | . | TRBV9
CASSLEAGGAIDTQYF | once | TRBV28
CASSGGVGEAFF | . | TRBV25-1
CALKNPPGTGGYQPQHF | . | TRBV9
CASRGRVSGNTIYF | . | TRBV27
CASSERETVIYEQYF | . | TRBV6-1
CASSLFSGSNQPQHF | once | TRBV4-1
CSVSDSSTDTQYF | . | TRBV29-1
CASSTRARFSSGILPDTQYF | . | TRBV28
CASSQTSGRAASKNIQYF | . | TRBV5-6
CASSSDRGPANSPLHF | . | TRBV6-6
CAISGNYEQYF | . | TRBV30
CASSLLRLGGNTEAFF | . | TRBV7-2
CASSMDRAYNSPLHF | . | TRBV5-4
CASSLAAGELFF | . | TRBV5-6
CASSLAGVDYEQYF | few | TRBV7-9
CASVMAGGRDTQYF | . | TRBV2
CASLGRLNEKLFF | . | TRBV28
CASSVTGSPSYEQYF | . | TRBV2
CASSLAETTQYEQYF | . | TRBV7-9
CASSPNRGAEAQHF | . | TRBV18
CASSPQEGRPQHF | . | TRBV16
CASSATSSITDTQYF | . | TRBV6-4